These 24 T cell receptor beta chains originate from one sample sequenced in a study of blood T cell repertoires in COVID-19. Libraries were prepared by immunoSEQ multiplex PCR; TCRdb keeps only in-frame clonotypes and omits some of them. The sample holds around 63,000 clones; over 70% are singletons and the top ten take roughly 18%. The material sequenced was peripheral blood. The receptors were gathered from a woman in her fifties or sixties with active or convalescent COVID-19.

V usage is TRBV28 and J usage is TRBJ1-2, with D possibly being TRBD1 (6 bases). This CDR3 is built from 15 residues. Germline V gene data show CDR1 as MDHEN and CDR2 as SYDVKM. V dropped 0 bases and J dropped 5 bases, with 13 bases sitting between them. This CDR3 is CASSLWAGALYGYTF. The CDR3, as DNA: TGTGCCAGCAGTTTATGGGCAGGGGCCCTTTATGGCTACACCTTC.

CDR3: CASSQQGGGNTIYF. In DNA form, the CDR3 reads TGTGCCAGCAGCCAACAAGGGGGCGGAAACACCATATATTTT. This sequence joins TRBV14 and TRBJ1-3; TRBD1 matches at 7 bases. There are 14 residues in the CDR3. With V trimmed by 2 bases and J by 4 bases, 2 bases remained unmatched. Germline CDR1 is SGHDN and CDR2 is FVKESK.

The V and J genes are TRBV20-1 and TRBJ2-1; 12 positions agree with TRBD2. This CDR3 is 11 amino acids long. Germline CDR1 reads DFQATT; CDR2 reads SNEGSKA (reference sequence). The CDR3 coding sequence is TGCAGGACTAGCGGGAGCCATGAGCAGTTCTTC. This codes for CRTSGSHEQFF.

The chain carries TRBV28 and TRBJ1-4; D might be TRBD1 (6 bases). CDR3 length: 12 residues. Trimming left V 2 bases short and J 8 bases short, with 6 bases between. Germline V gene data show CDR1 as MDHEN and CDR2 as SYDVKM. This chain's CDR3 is CASSLRGEKLFF. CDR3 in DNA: TGTGCCAGCAGTTTAAGGGGGGAAAAACTGTTTTTT.

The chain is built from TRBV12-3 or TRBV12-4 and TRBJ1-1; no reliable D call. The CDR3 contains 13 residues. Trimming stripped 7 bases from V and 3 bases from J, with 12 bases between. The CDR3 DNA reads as TGTGCCAGCACCCGCCAGGTGGACACTGAAGCTTTCTTT. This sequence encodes CASTRQVDTEAFF.

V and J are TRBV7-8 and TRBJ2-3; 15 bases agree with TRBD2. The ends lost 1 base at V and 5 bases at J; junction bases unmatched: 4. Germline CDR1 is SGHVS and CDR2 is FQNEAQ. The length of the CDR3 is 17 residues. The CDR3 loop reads CASSLVGLAGGRDTQYF. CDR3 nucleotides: TGTGCCAGCAGCTTAGTAGGACTAGCGGGAGGGCGAGATACGCAGTATTTT.

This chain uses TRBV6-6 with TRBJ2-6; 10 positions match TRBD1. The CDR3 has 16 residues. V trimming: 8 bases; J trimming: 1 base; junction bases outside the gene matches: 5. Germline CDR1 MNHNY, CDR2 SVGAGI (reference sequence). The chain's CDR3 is CASSGQGQSGANVLTF. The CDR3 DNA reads TGTGCCAGCTCGGGACAGGGGCAGTCTGGGGCCAACGTCCTGACTTTC.

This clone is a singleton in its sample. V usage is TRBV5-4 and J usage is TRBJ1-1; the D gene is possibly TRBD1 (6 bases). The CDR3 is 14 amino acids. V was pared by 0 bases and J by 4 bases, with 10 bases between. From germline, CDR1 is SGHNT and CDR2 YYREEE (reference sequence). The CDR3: CASSLDRGFTEAFF. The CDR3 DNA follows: TGTGCCAGCAGCTTGGATAGGGGGTTCACTGAAGCTTTCTTT. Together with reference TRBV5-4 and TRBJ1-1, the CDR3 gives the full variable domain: ETGVTQSPTHLIKTRGQQVTLRCSSQSGHNTVSWYQQALGQGPQFIFQYYREEENGRGNFPPRFSGLQFPNYSSELNVNALELDDSALYLCASSLDRGFTEAFFGQGTRLTVV.

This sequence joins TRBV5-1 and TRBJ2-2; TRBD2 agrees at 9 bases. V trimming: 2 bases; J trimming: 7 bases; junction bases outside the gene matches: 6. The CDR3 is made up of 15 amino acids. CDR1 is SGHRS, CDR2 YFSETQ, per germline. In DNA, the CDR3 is TGCGCCAGCAGCTTTAGCGGGAGAGCTGACGGGGAGCTGTTTTTT. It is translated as CASSFSGRADGELFF.

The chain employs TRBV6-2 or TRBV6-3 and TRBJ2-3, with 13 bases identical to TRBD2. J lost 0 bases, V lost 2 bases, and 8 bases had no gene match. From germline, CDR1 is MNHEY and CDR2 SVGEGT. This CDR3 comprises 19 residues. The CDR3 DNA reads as TGTGCCAGCAGTTACGCCTGGACTAGCGGGAGCGCTAGCACAGATACGCAGTATTTT. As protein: CASSYAWTSGSASTDTQYF.

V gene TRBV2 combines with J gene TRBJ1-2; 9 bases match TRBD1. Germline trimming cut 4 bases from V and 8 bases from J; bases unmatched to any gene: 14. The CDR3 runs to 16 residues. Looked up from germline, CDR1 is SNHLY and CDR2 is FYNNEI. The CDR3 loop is CASSGPRRQGQGGYTF. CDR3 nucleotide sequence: TGTGCCAGCAGTGGGCCGCGGAGACAGGGACAGGGAGGCTACACCTTC.

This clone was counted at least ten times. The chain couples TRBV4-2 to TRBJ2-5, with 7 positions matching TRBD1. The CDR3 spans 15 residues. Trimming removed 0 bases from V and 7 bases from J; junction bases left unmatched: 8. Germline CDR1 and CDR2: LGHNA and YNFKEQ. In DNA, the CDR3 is TGTGCCAGCAGCCAAGACGGACAGGAGAATATGACCCAGTACTTC. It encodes CASSQDGQENMTQYF.

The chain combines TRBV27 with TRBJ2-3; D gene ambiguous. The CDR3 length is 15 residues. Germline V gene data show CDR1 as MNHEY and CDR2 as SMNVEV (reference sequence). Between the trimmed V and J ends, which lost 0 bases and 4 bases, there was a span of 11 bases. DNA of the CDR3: TGTGCCAGCAGTTTATCACTTCAGAGCGCAGATACGCAGTATTTT. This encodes CASSLSLQSADTQYF.

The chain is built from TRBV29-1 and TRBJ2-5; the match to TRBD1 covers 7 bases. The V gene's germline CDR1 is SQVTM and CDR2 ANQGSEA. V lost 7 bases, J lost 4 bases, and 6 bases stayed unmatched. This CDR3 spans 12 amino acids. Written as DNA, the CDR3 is TGCAGCGCTGCAGGGGGTCGAGAGACCCAGTACTTC. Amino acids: CSAAGGRETQYF.

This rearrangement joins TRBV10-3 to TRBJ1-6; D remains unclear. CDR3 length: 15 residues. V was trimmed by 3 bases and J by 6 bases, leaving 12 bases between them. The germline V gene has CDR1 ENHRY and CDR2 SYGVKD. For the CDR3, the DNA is TGTGCCATCAGTGACAGATATCAATCTAATTCACCCCTCCACTTT. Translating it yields CAISDRYQSNSPLHF.

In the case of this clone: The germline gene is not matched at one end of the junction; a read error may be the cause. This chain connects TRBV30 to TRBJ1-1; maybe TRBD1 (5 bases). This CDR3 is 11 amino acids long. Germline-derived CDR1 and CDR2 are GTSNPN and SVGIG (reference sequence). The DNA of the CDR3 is TGTGCCTGGAGTGTAGGGACTGAAGCCTTCTTT. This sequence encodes CAWSVGTEAFF.

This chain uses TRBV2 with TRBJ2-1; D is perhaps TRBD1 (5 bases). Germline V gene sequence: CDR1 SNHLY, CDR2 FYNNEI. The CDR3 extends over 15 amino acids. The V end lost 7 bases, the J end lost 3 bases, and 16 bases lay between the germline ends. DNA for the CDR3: TGTGCCAGCAATAAGGGGCTGAAAGTCTACAATGAGCAGTTCTTC. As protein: CASNKGLKVYNEQFF.

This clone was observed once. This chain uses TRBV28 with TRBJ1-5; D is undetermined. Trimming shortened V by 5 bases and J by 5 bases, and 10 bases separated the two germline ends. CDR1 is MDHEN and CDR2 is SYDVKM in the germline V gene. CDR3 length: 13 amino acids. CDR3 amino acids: CASSQYSHQPQHF. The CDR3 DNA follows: TGTGCCAGCAGTCAATACTCACATCAGCCCCAGCATTTT.

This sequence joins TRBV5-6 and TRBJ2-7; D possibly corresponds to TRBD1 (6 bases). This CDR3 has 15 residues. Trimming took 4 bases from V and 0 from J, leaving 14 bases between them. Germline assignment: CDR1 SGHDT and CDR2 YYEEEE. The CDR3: CASSRGAGASYEQYF. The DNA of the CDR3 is TGTGCCAGCAGCCGAGGGGCAGGGGCCTCCTACGAGCAGTACTTC.

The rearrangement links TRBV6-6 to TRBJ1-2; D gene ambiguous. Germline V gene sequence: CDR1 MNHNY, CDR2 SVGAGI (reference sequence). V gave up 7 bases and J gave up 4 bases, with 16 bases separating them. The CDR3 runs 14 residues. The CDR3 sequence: CASNPTAGFYGYTF. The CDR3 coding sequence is TGTGCCAGCAATCCGACGGCAGGATTCTATGGCTACACCTTC.

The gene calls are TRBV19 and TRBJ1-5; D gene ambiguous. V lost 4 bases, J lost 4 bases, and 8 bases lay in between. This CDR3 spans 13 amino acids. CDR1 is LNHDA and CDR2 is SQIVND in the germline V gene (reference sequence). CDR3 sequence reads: CASSNSGNQPQHF. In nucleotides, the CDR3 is TGTGCCAGTAGTAACAGTGGAAATCAGCCCCAGCATTTT.

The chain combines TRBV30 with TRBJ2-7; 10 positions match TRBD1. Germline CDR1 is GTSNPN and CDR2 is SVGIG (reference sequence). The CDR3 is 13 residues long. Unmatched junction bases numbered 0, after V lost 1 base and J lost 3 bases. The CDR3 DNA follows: TGTGCCTGGAGTGGGGACAGGGGCTACGAGCAGTACTTC. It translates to CAWSGDRGYEQYF.

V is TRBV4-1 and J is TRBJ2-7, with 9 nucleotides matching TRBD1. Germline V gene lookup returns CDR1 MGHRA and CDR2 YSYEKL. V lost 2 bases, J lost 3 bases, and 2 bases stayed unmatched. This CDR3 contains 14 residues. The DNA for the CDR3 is TGCGCCAGCAGCCAACAGGGACAGGGCTACGAGCAGTACTTC. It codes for CASSQQGQGYEQYF.

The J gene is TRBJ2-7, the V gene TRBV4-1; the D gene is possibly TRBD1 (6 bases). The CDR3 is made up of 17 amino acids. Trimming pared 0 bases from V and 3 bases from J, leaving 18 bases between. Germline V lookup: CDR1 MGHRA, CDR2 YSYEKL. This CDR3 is CASSQDQSGAHLYEQYF. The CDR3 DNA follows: TGCGCCAGCAGCCAAGATCAGTCAGGGGCGCACCTCTACGAGCAGTACTTC.